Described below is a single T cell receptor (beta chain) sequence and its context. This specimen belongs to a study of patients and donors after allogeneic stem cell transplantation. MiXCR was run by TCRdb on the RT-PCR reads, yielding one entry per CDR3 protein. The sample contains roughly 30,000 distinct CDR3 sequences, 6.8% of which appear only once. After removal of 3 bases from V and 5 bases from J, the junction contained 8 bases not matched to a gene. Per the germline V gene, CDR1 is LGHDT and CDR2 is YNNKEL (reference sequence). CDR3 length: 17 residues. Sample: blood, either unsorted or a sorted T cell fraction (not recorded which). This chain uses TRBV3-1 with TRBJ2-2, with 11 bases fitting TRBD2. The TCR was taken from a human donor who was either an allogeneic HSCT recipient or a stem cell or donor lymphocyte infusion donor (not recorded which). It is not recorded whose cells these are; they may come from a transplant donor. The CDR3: CASSHARLAGRTGELFF. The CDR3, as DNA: TGTGCCAGCAGCCACGCAAGACTAGCGGGAAGGACCGGGGAGCTGTTTTTT. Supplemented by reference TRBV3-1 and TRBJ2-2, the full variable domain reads DTAVSQTPKYLVTQMGNDKSIKCEQNLGHDTMYWYKQDSKKFLKIMFSYNNKELIINETVPNRFSPKSPDKAHLNLHINSLELGDSAVYFCASSHARLAGRTGELFFGEGSRLTVL.